Listed here are 16 T cell receptor beta chains from one sample, sequenced in a study of blood T cell repertoires in COVID-19. The table came from immunoSEQ multiplex PCR; TCRdb's copy has only in-frame clones and leaves some out. The table has 100,000 to 120,000 clones, about 85% seen once. What was sequenced was peripheral blood. The receptors here all came from a middle-aged man with acute or convalescent COVID-19.

The chain joins TRBV7-9 to TRBJ1-5; tentative D call: TRBD1 (5 bases). The CDR3 length is 16 residues. The V and J ends lost 1 base and 2 bases respectively, with 12 bases between them. Germline CDR1 reads SEHNR; CDR2 reads FQNEAQ (reference sequence). The CDR3 nucleotides are TGTGCCAGCAGCTTAGGGCAGGGTGATGGCAATCAGCCCCAGCATTTT. Its protein product is CASSLGQGDGNQPQHF.

This sequence joins TRBV27 and TRBJ2-7; 7 positions agree with TRBD1. Trimming removed 6 bases from V and 3 bases from J; junction bases left unmatched: 2. The germline gives CDR1 MNHEY, CDR2 SMNVEV (reference sequence). This CDR3 is built from 12 residues. This CDR3 reads CASSGTDYEQYF. DNA for the CDR3: TGTGCCAGCAGCGGGACAGACTACGAGCAGTACTTC.

The V call is TRBV6-5, the J call TRBJ2-6, with D perhaps TRBD1 (6 bases). V lost 5 bases and J 2 bases, leaving 10 bases between the germline ends. CDR1 and CDR2 (germline): MNHEY, SVGAGI. This CDR3 is built from 15 residues. The CDR3 sequence: CASSTGLAGANVLTF. The CDR3 DNA reads as TGTGCCAGCAGTACAGGGTTGGCTGGGGCCAACGTCCTGACTTTC.

This clone was seen a few times. The chain joins TRBV6-5 to TRBJ2-2; 8 bases fit TRBD1. The CDR3 totals 15 residues. Germline trimming cut 4 bases from V and 4 bases from J; bases unmatched to any gene: 5. Germline CDR1 reads MNHEY; CDR2 reads SVGAGI. Written as DNA, the CDR3 is TGTGCCAGCAGTTGGGGACAGGAGATCACCGGGGAGCTGTTTTTT. This translates into CASSWGQEITGELFF.

The J gene is TRBJ1-1, the V gene TRBV2; tentative D call: TRBD1 (5 bases). CDR3 size: 14 residues. Germline V gene sequence: CDR1 SNHLY, CDR2 FYNNEI. The V end lost 3 bases, the J end lost 4 bases, and 12 bases lay between the germline ends. CDR3: CASSDSRASTEAFF. The CDR3 DNA reads as TGTGCCAGCAGTGATAGCAGGGCGAGCACTGAAGCTTTCTTT.

This chain links TRBV5-1 with TRBJ2-1; D not certain. V lost 5 bases and J lost 0, with 9 bases in between. The length of the CDR3 is 14 residues. Per germline, CDR1 SGHRS and CDR2 YFSETQ. The DNA for the CDR3 is TGCGCCAGCAGTGGTTCCAGCTCCTACAATGAGCAGTTCTTC. Translation gives CASSGSSSYNEQFF. The variable domain in full, with the rest retrieved from reference TRBV5-1 and TRBJ2-1, is KAGVTQTPRYLIKTRGQQVTLSCSPISGHRSVSWYQQTPGQGLQFLFEYFSETQRNKGNFPGRFSGRQFSNSRSEMNVSTLELGDSALYLCASSGSSSYNEQFFGPGTRLTVL.

The chain couples TRBV18 to TRBJ2-2; a weak D match, TRBD1 (6 bases). The CDR3 sequence is 15 residues long. The germline CDR1 and CDR2 sequences are KGHSH and LQKENI. With 3 bases removed from V and 2 bases from J, the gap between germline ends came to 10 bases. The CDR3 nucleotides read TGTGCCAGCTCACCTACAGGGAGAAACACCGGGGAGCTGTTTTTT. Translating it yields CASSPTGRNTGELFF.

This clone was counted between two and nine times. V usage is TRBV3-1 (or the pseudogene TRBV3-2) and J usage is TRBJ1-2, with D perhaps matching TRBD1 (5 bases). CDR3 length: 13 amino acids. V lost 1 base, J lost 8 bases, and 11 bases lay in between. CDR1 LGHDT and CDR2 YNNKEL come from the germline V gene (reference sequence). The CDR3 DNA sequence: TGTGCCAGCAGCCAAGGGGACCGGGGGGGCTACACCTTC. Protein product: CASSQGDRGGYTF.

This rearrangement joins TRBV21-1 to TRBJ1-2. TRBV21-1 represents a pseudogene. This CDR3 has 13 amino acids. The CDR3 coding sequence is TGTGCCAGCAGCAATTGGGGAGCTAGTGGCTACACCTTC. This encodes CASSNWGASGYTF.

The chain has TRBV19 and TRBJ2-3; no definite D call. The CDR3 runs 13 residues. Looked up from germline, CDR1 is LNHDA and CDR2 is SQIVND (reference sequence). The germline V and J ends were trimmed by 3 bases and 3 bases, with 7 bases remaining between them. The CDR3 here is CASSIPETDTQYF. The CDR3, as DNA: TGTGCCAGTAGTATCCCTGAGACAGATACGCAGTATTTT.

The CDR3, as DNA: TGCAGCGTTACCAGGGGCGCTAATGAAAAACTGTTTTTT. It yields the protein CSVTRGANEKLFF. This rearrangement joins TRBV29-1 to TRBJ1-4; possibly TRBD1 for D (6 bases). CDR1 is SQVTM and CDR2 is ANQGSEA in the germline V gene. V was trimmed by 5 bases and J by 3 bases, leaving 10 bases between them. The CDR3 spans 13 residues.

The chain links TRBV20-1 to TRBJ2-6, with a tentative D call TRBD1 (5 bases). The germline V gene encodes CDR1 DFQATT and CDR2 SNEGSKA (reference sequence). This CDR3 has 16 residues. Trimming shortened V by 3 bases and J by 2 bases, and 14 bases separated the two germline ends. CDR3 sequence (DNA): TGCAGTGCTAGTAAGCAGGGCGACGCTGGGGCCAACGTCCTGACTTTC. This translates into CSASKQGDAGANVLTF.

Of note for this clone: Other nucleotide sequences from this sample produce the same CDR3. The J gene is TRBJ2-7, the V gene TRBV30, with 7 bases fitting TRBD2. J gave up 2 bases and V 5 bases, and 6 bases lay outside the gene matches. Germline-derived CDR1 and CDR2 are GTSNPN and SVGIG (reference sequence). This CDR3 region has 13 residues. CDR3 sequence (DNA): TGTGCCTGGGGCCCAGGGACTACCTACGAGCAGTACTTC. The encoded protein is CAWGPGTTYEQYF.

V is TRBV2 and J is TRBJ1-1, with TRBD1 matching 9 bases. CDR1 and CDR2 from the germline V gene are SNHLY and FYNNEI. V lost 6 bases and J lost 1; bases outside the gene matches: 3. The CDR3 runs 14 residues. The CDR3 DNA reads as TGTGCCAGCAGGGCGGACAGGGGGAACACTGAAGCTTTCTTT. Translation gives CASRADRGNTEAFF.

The CDR3 region has the DNA TGTGCCAGCAGACCCGGGTTGGCCAACACCGGGGAGCTGTTTTTT. This codes for CASRPGLANTGELFF. The chain joins TRBV7-9 to TRBJ2-2, with no clear D. Per the germline V gene, CDR1 is SEHNR and CDR2 is FQNEAQ (reference sequence). V lost 6 bases and J 2 bases, leaving 13 bases between the germline ends. The CDR3 loop spans 15 amino acids.

This chain connects TRBV30 to TRBJ2-7; D remains unclear. The CDR3 consists of 13 residues. Trimming shortened V by 1 base and J by 0 bases, and 7 bases separated the two germline ends. Germline lookup yields CDR1 GTSNPN and CDR2 SVGIG (reference sequence). The CDR3 reads CAWSGTYSYEQYF. The DNA of the CDR3 is TGTGCCTGGAGTGGAACCTACTCCTACGAGCAGTACTTC.